This T cell receptor beta chain originates from a study of blood T cells in healthy people across ages. Trimming removed 3 bases from V and 5 bases from J, with 16 bases in between. This CDR3 region has 14 residues. Germline V lookup: CDR1 DFQATT, CDR2 SNEGSKA (reference sequence). Then a second PCR, running roughly 7 to 11 cycles, was carried out with a sample-barcoded 5' primer and a J-beta primer mix. TCRdb called the 5' RACE reads again in MiXCR, with one record for every CDR3 protein. The sample yields about 720,000 distinct CDR3 sequences, about 24% seen once. The receptor was isolated from a man between 65 and 80 years old in good health. Sequencing was performed on blood. The gene calls are TRBV20-1 and TRBJ2-5; unclear D gene. The CDR3 DNA is TGCAGTGCTAGGTCGGTCGGGTTTCCGGAGACCCAGTACTTC. Translated, it gives CSARSVGFPETQYF.